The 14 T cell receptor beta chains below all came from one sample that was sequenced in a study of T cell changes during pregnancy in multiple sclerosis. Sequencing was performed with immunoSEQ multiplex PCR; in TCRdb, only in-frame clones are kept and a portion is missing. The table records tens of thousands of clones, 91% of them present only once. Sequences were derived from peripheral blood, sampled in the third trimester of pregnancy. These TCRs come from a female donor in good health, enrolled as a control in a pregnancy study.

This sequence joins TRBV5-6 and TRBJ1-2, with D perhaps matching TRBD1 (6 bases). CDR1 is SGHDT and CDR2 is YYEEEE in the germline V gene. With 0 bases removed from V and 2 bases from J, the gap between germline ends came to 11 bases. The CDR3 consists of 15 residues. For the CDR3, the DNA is TGTGCCAGCAGCTTGGCGGGGGGCCTGAACTATGGCTACACCTTC. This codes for CASSLAGGLNYGYTF.

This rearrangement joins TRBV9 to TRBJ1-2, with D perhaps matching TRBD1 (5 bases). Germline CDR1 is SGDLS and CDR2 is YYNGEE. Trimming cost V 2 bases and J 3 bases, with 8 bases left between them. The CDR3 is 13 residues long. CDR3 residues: CASSVGHDYGYTF. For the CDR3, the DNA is TGTGCCAGCAGCGTCGGACACGACTATGGCTACACCTTC. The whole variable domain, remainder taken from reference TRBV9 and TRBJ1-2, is DSGVTQTPKHLITATGQRVTLRCSPRSGDLSVYWYQQSLDQGLQFLIQYYNGEERAKGNILERFSAQQFPDLHSELNLSSLELGDSALYFCASSVGHDYGYTFGSGTRLTVV.

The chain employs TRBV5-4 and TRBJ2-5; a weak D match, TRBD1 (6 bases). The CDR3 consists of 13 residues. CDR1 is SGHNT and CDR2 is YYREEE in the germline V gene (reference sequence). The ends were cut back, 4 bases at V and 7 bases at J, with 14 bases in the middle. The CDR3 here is CASSQGDKWTQYF. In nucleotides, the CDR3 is TGTGCCAGCAGCCAAGGGGACAAATGGACCCAGTACTTC. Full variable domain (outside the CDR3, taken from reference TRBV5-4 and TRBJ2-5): ETGVTQSPTHLIKTRGQQVTLRCSSQSGHNTVSWYQQALGQGPQFIFQYYREEENGRGNFPPRFSGLQFPNYSSELNVNALELDDSALYLCASSQGDKWTQYFGPGTRLLVL.

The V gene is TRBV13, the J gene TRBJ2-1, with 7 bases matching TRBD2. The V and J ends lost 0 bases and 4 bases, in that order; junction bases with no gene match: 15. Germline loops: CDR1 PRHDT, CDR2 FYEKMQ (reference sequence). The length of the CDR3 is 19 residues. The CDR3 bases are TGTGCCAGCAGCTTAGGCTGGGGCGGGGGAGGGTCGGTTTACAATGAGCAGTTCTTC. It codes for CASSLGWGGGGSVYNEQFF.

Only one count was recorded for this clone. The CDR3 DNA is TGTGCCAGCAGCCCCAGGGGGCCCGGAAACACCATATATTTT. This codes for CASSPRGPGNTIYF. V and J are TRBV27 and TRBJ1-3; 8 bases are shared with TRBD1. The V and J ends lost 6 bases and 4 bases, in that order; junction bases with no gene match: 5. Germline values: CDR1 MNHEY, CDR2 SMNVEV (reference sequence). This CDR3 contains 14 residues.

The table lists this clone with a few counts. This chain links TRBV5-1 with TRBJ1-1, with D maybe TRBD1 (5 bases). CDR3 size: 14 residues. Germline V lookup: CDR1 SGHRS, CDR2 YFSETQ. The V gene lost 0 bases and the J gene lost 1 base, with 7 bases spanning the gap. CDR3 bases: TGCGCCAGCAGCTTGGCAGGGCCGAACACTGAAGCTTTCTTT. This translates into CASSLAGPNTEAFF.

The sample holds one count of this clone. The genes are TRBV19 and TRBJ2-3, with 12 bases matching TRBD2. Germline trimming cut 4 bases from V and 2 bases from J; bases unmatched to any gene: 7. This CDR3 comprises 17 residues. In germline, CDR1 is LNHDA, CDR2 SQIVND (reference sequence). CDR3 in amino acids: CASSTRTSGTVTDTQYF. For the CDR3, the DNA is TGTGCCAGTAGTACCAGGACTAGCGGGACCGTCACAGATACGCAGTATTTT.

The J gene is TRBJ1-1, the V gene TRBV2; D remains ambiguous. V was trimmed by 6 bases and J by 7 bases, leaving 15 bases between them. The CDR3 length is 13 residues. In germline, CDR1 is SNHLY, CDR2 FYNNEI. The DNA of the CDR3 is TGTGCCAGCAGGACTAGCAGGCAAAGTGAAGCTTTCTTT. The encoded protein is CASRTSRQSEAFF.

The DNA for the CDR3 is TGTGCCAGCAGATATGACAGGGGCCGACAGCCCCAGCATTTT. This codes for CASRYDRGRQPQHF. The gene calls are TRBV28 and TRBJ1-5, with 8 bases that match TRBD1. Unmatched junction bases numbered 8, after V lost 6 bases and J lost 7 bases. The CDR3 spans 14 residues. From germline, CDR1 is MDHEN and CDR2 SYDVKM. The full variable domain, completed using reference TRBV28 and TRBJ1-5, is DVKVTQSSRYLVKRTGEKVFLECVQDMDHENMFWYRQDPGLGLRLIYFSYDVKMKEKGDIPEGYSVSREKKERFSLILESASTNQTSMYLCASRYDRGRQPQHFGDGTRLSIL.

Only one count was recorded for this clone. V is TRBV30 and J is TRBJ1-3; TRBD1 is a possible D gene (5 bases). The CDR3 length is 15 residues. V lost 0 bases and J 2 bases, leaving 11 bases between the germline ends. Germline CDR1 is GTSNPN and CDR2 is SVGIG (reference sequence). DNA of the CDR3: TGTGCCTGGAGTGTACGCGGAGGGGCTGGAAACACCATATATTTT. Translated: CAWSVRGGAGNTIYF.

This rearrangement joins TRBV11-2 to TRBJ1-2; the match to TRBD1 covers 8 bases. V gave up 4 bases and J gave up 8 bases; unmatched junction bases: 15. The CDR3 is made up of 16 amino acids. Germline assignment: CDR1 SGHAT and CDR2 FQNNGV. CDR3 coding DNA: TGTGCCAGCAGCTCCCGGCTGGCAGGGGGCTTTTTCGGCTACACCTTC. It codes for CASSSRLAGGFFGYTF.

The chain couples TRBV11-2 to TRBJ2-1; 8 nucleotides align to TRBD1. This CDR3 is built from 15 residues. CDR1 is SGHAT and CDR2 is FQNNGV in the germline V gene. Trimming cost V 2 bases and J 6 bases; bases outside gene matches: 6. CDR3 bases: TGTGCCAGCAGCTTAACCGGGACAGGTTTCAATGAGCAGTTCTTC. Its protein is CASSLTGTGFNEQFF.

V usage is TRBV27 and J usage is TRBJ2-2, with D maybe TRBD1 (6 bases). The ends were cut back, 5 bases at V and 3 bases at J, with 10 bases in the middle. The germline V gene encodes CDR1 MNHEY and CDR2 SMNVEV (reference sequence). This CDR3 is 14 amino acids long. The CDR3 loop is CASSKQGYTGELFF. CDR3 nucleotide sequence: TGTGCCAGCAGTAAACAGGGCTACACCGGGGAGCTGTTTTTT.

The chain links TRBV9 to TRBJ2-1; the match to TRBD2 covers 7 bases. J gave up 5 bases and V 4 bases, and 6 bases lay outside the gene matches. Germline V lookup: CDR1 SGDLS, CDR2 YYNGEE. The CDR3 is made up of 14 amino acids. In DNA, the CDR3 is TGTGCCAGCAGCTCTCTAGCGGCTCACAATGAGCAGTTCTTC. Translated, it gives CASSSLAAHNEQFF.